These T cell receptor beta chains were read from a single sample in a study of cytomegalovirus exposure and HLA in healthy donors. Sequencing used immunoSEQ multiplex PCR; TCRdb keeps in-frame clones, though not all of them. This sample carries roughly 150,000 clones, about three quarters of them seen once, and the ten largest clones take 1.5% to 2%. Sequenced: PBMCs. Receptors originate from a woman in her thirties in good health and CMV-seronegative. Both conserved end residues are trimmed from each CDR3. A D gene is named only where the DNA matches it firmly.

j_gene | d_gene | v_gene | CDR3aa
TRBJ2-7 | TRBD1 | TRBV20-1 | TGTVQGEQY
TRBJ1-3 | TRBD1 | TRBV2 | ASIQGQGPGNTIY
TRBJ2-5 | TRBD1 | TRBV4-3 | ASSQGTGPETQY
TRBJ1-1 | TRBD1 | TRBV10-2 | ASSAGQGPTEAF
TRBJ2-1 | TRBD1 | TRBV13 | ASSFSGQGGEQF
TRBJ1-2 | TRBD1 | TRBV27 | ASSLLSAGGYGYT
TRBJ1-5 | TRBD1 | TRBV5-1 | ASSPQGWDQPQH
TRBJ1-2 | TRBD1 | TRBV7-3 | ASSLVPGQGFGYT
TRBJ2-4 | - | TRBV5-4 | ASSVGQNAENIQY
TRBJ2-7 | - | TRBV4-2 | ASSPQGLPGQPFNEQY
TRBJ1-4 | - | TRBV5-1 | ASSLRGQPYEKLF
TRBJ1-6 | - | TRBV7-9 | ASSLAAGSLLH
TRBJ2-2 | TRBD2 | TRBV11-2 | ASSPQTSGGVTGELF
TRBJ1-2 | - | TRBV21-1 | ASTEGYSRGYGYT
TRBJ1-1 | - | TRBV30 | AWSDPTPEAF
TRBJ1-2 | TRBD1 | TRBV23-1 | ASSQPDRGPGYT
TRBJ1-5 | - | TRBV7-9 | ASSLSGVGQPQH
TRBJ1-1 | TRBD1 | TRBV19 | ASSTRTGNTEAF
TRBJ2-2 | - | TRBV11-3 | ASSDGGTGELF
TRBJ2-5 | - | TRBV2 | ASSDRRDYKIETQY
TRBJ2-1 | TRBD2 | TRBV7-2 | ASSARLAGGIDEQF
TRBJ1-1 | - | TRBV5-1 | ASSLIGQTTEAF
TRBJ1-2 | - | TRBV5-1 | ASSSVGAGHVYGYT
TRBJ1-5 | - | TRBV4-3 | ASSQTGNQPQH
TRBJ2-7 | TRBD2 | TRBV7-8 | ASSLRTSGGAYEQY
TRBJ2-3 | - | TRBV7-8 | ASSRGGSTDTQY
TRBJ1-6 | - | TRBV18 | ASSPSQGSLGSPLH
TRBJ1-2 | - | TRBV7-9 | ASSVPGVPGYT
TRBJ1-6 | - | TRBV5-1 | ASSLGPNSPLH
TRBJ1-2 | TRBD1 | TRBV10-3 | AISETGDGYT
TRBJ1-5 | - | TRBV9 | ASSGPGNQPQH
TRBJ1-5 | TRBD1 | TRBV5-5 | ASSATGVSNQPQH
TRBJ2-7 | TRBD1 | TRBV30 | AWSTGGYEQY
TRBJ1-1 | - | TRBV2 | ASGRVSMNTEAF
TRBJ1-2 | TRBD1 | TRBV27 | ASSLSPRDSYGYT
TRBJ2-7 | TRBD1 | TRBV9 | ASSSQDRGSYEQY
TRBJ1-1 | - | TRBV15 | ATTLSPGGRSTEAF
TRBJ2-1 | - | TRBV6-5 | ASRPEGDNEQF